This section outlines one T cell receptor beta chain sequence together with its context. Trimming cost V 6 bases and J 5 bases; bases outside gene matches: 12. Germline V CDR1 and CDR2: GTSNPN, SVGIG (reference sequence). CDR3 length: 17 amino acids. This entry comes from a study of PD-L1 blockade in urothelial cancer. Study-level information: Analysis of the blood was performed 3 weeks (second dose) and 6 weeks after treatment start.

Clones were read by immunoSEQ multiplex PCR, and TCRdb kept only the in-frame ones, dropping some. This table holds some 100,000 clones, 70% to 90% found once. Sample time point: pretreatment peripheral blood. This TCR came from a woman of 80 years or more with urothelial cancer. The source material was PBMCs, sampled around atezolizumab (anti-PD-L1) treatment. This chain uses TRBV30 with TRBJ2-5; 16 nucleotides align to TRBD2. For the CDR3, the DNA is TGTGCCTGCCACCACTGGGGACTAGCGGGAGGGCAGGAGACCCAGTACTTC. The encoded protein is CACHHWGLAGGQETQYF.